The 18 T cell receptor beta chains given below trace back to one sample, sequenced in a study of early T cells in non-severe SARS-CoV-2 infection. TCRdb reanalysed the 5' RACE reads using MiXCR and keeps one entry per CDR3 protein. The sample lists 40,000 to 65,000 distinct CDR3 sequences, 8% occurring once. The material sequenced was whole blood. The receptors derive from an adult who was a healthcare worker with PCR-confirmed SARS-CoV-2 infection or an uninfected control (not recorded which).

In this sample, this clonotype turned up many times. V gene TRBV11-2 combines with J gene TRBJ2-1, with 12 bases that match TRBD2. The CDR3 length is 18 residues. Germline CDR1 is SGHAT and CDR2 is FQNNGV. V was pared by 2 bases and J by 0 bases, with 5 bases of the junction left unmatched. CDR3 bases: TGTGCCAGCAGCTTAAGACTAGCGGGAGACAACTCCTACAATGAGCAGTTCTTC. As protein: CASSLRLAGDNSYNEQFF.

Only a few counts were recorded for this clonotype. The gene calls are TRBV7-2 and TRBJ1-2, with TRBD1 as a possible D gene (6 bases). The germline V and J ends were trimmed by 5 bases and 4 bases, with 14 bases remaining between them. Germline-derived CDR1 and CDR2 are SGHTA and FQGNSA. The CDR3 totals 14 residues. The CDR3 coding sequence is TGTGCCAGCAGCCAAAACAGGGACCCCTATGGCTACACCTTC. Translating gives CASSQNRDPYGYTF. The full variable domain, in which reference TRBV7-2 and TRBJ1-2 provide the parts outside the CDR3, is GAGVSQSPSNKVTEKGKDVELRCDPISGHTALYWYRQSLGQGLEFLIYFQGNSAPDKSGLPSDRFSAERTGGSVSTLTIQRTQQEDSAVYLCASSQNRDPYGYTFGSGTRLTVV.

The chain recombines TRBV3-1 with TRBJ2-1; D unresolved. This CDR3 has 14 amino acids. Between the trimmed V and J ends, which lost 2 bases and 0 bases, there was a span of 5 bases. Germline V gene data show CDR1 as LGHDT and CDR2 as YNNKEL (reference sequence). In nucleotides, the CDR3 is TGTGCCAGCAGCCAATGGCGCTCCTACAATGAGCAGTTCTTC. It yields the protein CASSQWRSYNEQFF.

In its sample, this clonotype was seen a few times. The chain is built from TRBV7-9 and TRBJ2-4, with D possibly matching TRBD2 (5 bases). The CDR3 consists of 16 residues. V was trimmed by 5 bases and J by 1 base, leaving 15 bases between them. Germline V gives CDR1 SEHNR, CDR2 FQNEAQ (reference sequence). CDR3 nucleotides: TGTGCCAGCAGCCTTCTCGGGGAGTTCGCCAAAAACATTCAGTACTTC. It specifies CASSLLGEFAKNIQYF.

This clonotype was recorded many times. This rearrangement joins TRBV5-1 to TRBJ2-1; 10 bases align to TRBD2. There are 14 residues in the CDR3. Germline CDR1 and CDR2: SGHRS and YFSETQ. V shed 5 bases and J 7 bases; nucleotides not matched to a gene: 6. The CDR3 sequence: CASSPGLALNEQFF. For the CDR3, the DNA is TGCGCCAGCAGTCCGGGACTAGCGTTAAATGAGCAGTTCTTC.

This clonotype appeared many times. The chain combines TRBV30 with TRBJ2-4, with TRBD2 identical over 10 bases. After removal of 5 bases from V and 3 bases from J, the junction contained 1 base not matched to a gene. The germline V gene has CDR1 GTSNPN and CDR2 SVGIG (reference sequence). The CDR3 contains 13 residues. The CDR3 is CAWEREGKNIQYF. The CDR3 DNA follows: TGTGCCTGGGAGCGGGAGGGCAAAAACATTCAGTACTTC.

Relative to its sample, this clonotype is medium-sized. The chain uses TRBV7-9 and TRBJ2-3; 10 bases line up with TRBD2. The CDR3 consists of 14 residues. V shed 4 bases, J shed 3 bases, and the junction held 1 base outside the gene matches. CDR1 and CDR2 (germline): SEHNR, FQNEAQ (reference sequence). The CDR3 sequence is CASSYSGGTDTQYF. The CDR3 nucleotides read TGTGCCAGCAGCTATAGCGGGGGGACAGATACGCAGTATTTT.

This clonotype has a handful of counts. V and J are TRBV7-2 and TRBJ2-7, with D unresolved. Trimming pared 2 bases from V and 3 bases from J, leaving 11 bases between. Looked up from germline, CDR1 is SGHTA and CDR2 is FQGNSA. This CDR3 has 14 residues. CDR3: CASSLSHRDYEQYF. The CDR3 DNA reads TGTGCCAGCAGCTTAAGTCACCGAGACTACGAGCAGTACTTC.

Ten or more counts support this clonotype. The rearrangement links TRBV6-1 to TRBJ1-2; 10 bases line up with TRBD1. Per germline, CDR1 MNHNS and CDR2 SASEGT. The J segment lost 4 bases and the V segment lost 6 bases, leaving 5 bases of the junction unmatched. The CDR3 sequence is 14 residues long. The CDR3 region has the DNA TGTGCCAGCAGCGGGGGACAGGGGAGCTATGGCTACACCTTC. Translated, it gives CASSGGQGSYGYTF.

The sample holds many counts of this clonotype. The chain is built from TRBV27 and TRBJ2-2; 7 bases map to TRBD1. The germline V gene encodes CDR1 MNHEY and CDR2 SMNVEV (reference sequence). CDR3 size: 15 residues. The J segment lost 4 bases and the V segment lost 5 bases, leaving 7 bases of the junction unmatched. The DNA of the CDR3 is TGTGCCAGCAGTACACCGGGACAGAGCACCGGGGAGCTGTTTTTT. Translation gives CASSTPGQSTGELFF.

At least ten counts were recorded for this clonotype. The chain recombines TRBV5-4 with TRBJ1-3; maybe TRBD1 (6 bases). Germline lookup yields CDR1 SGHNT and CDR2 YYREEE (reference sequence). The CDR3 spans 15 residues. Trimming removed 2 bases from V and 1 base from J, with 10 bases in between. The CDR3 bases are TGTGCCAGCAGCTTACAGGGAGTATCTGGAAACACCATATATTTT. Protein product: CASSLQGVSGNTIYF.

CDR3 sequence: CASSRPALRGRTGYTF. CDR3 nucleotide sequence: TGTGCCAGCAGCCGGCCGGCCCTGAGGGGTAGGACTGGCTACACCTTC. This chain joins TRBV28 and TRBJ1-2; a weak D match, TRBD1 (5 bases). CDR1 and CDR2 from the germline V gene are MDHEN and SYDVKM. The ends were cut back, 6 bases at V and 7 bases at J, with 24 bases in the middle. The CDR3 totals 16 residues.

This chain links TRBV19 with TRBJ1-2; D is perhaps TRBD1 (6 bases). This CDR3 is built from 14 residues. V lost 7 bases to trimming and J lost 2 bases, with 14 bases between them. Germline CDR1 is LNHDA and CDR2 is SQIVND (reference sequence). The CDR3, as DNA: TGTGCCAGTATCTCGGACAGTCGAAACTATGGCTACACCTTC. The encoded protein is CASISDSRNYGYTF. The variable domain in full, completed from reference TRBV19 and TRBJ1-2, reads DGGITQSPKYLFRKEGQNVTLSCEQNLNHDAMYWYRQDPGQGLRLIYYSQIVNDFQKGDIAEGYSVSREKKESFPLTVTSAQKNPTAFYLCASISDSRNYGYTFGSGTRLTVV.

This clonotype was observed a few times. The chain joins TRBV7-3 to TRBJ2-3; weak D call: TRBD2 (6 bases). The V end lost 1 base, the J end lost 1 base, and 12 bases lay between the germline ends. Per germline, CDR1 SGHTA and CDR2 FQGTGA. This CDR3 contains 16 residues. The CDR3 reads CASSLNLGGGTDTQYF. The DNA of the CDR3 is TGTGCCAGCAGCTTAAACCTCGGGGGTGGCACAGATACGCAGTATTTT.

This clonotype was found many times. This chain connects TRBV13 to TRBJ2-1; 11 bases match TRBD1. The CDR3 is made up of 21 amino acids. In germline, CDR1 is PRHDT, CDR2 FYEKMQ (reference sequence). Germline trimming cut 4 bases from V and 7 bases from J; bases unmatched to any gene: 24. CDR3 sequence (DNA): TGTGCCAGCAGCTCTAGGGACGACCGGGACAGGGGGTTAAGGGGAAGGAATGAGCAGTTCTTC. Protein sequence: CASSSRDDRDRGLRGRNEQFF.

The chain links TRBV27 to TRBJ2-7; possible D gene TRBD2, 6 bases. The CDR3 sequence is 15 residues long. CDR1 MNHEY and CDR2 SMNVEV come from the germline V gene (reference sequence). V lost 5 bases and J lost 8, with 22 bases in between. CDR3 nucleotide sequence: TGTGCCAGCAGTCAACGGGGGATTACCGATTACAAGCAGTACTTC. Its translation is CASSQRGITDYKQYF.

There are a few counts of this clonotype. The rearrangement links TRBV29-1 to TRBJ1-5; tentative D call: TRBD1 (6 bases). The germline gives CDR1 SQVTM, CDR2 ANQGSEA. The ends were cut back, 7 bases at V and 3 bases at J, with 13 bases in the middle. This CDR3 comprises 13 residues. The CDR3 is CSAAKGVNQPQHF. DNA for the CDR3: TGCAGCGCCGCAAAGGGGGTCAATCAGCCCCAGCATTTT. Supplemented by reference TRBV29-1 and TRBJ1-5, the full variable domain reads SAVISQKPSRDICQRGTSLTIQCQVDSQVTMMFWYRQQPGQSLTLIATANQGSEATYESGFVIDKFPISRPNLTFSTLTVSNMSPEDSSIYLCSAAKGVNQPQHFGDGTRLSIL.

The V call is TRBV12-3 or TRBV12-4, the J call TRBJ1-3; no firm D call. The ends were cut back, 6 bases at V and 0 bases at J, with 6 bases in the middle. The CDR3 sequence is 13 residues long. The CDR3 reads CASSPSSGNTIYF. CDR3 nucleotide sequence: TGTGCCAGCAGCCCCAGCTCTGGAAACACCATATATTTT.